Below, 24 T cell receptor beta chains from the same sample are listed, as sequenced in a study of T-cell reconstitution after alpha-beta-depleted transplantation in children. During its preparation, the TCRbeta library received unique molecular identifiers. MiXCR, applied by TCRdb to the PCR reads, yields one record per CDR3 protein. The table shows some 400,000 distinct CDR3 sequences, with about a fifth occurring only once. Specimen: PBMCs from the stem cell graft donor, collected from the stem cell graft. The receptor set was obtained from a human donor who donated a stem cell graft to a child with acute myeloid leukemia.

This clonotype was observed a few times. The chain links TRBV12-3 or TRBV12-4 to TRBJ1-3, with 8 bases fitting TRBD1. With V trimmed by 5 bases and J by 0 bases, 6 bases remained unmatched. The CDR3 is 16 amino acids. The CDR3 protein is CASSRQGASSGNTIYF. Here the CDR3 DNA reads TGTGCCAGCAGTCGGCAGGGGGCCAGCTCTGGAAACACCATATATTTT.

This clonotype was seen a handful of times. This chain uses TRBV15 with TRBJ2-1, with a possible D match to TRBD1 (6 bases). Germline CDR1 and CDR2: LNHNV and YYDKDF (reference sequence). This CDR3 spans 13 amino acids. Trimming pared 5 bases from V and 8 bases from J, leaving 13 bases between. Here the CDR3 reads CATSARTDDEQFF. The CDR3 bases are TGTGCCACCAGCGCTCGGACAGATGATGAGCAGTTCTTC.

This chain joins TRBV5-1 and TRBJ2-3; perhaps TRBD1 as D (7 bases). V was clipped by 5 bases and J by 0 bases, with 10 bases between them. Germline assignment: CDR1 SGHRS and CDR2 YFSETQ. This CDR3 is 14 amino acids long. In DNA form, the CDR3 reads TGCGCCAGCAGGGAGGGGGCTAGCACAGATACGCAGTATTTT. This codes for CASREGASTDTQYF.

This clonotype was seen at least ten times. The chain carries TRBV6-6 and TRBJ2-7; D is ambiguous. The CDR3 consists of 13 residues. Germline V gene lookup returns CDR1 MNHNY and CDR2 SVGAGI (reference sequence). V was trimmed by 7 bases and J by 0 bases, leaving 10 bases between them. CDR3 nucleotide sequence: TGTGCCAGCACCAAGGACCGCTCCTACGAGCAGTACTTC. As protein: CASTKDRSYEQYF.

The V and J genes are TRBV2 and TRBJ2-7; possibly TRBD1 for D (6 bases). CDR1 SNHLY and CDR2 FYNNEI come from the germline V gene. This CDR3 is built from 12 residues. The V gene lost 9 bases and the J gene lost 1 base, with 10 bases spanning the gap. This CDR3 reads CASSDRSYEQYF. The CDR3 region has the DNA TGTGCCAGTTCCGACAGGTCCTACGAGCAGTACTTC.

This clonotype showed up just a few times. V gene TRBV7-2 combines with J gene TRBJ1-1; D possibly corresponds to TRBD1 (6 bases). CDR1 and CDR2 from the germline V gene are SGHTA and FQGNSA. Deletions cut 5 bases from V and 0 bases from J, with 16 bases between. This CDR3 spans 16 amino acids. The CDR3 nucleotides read TGTGCCAGCAGCCTAGTGCAGGGGTCGGTGAACACTGAAGCTTTCTTT. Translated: CASSLVQGSVNTEAFF.

CDR3 bases: TGTGCCAGCAGCGGATGGGGGACACACACAGATACGCAGTATTTT. Protein sequence: CASSGWGTHTDTQYF. The chain has TRBV9 and TRBJ2-3; tentative D call: TRBD1 (6 bases). Germline CDR1 is SGDLS and CDR2 is YYNGEE. CDR3 size: 15 residues. Trimming left V 3 bases short and J 2 bases short, with 13 bases between.

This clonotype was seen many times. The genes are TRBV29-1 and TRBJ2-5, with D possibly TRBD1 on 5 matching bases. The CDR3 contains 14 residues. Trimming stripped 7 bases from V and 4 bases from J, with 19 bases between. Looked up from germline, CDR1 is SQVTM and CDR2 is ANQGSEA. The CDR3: CSALRRGMGETQYF. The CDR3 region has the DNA TGCAGCGCCCTACGAAGGGGCATGGGAGAGACCCAGTACTTC.

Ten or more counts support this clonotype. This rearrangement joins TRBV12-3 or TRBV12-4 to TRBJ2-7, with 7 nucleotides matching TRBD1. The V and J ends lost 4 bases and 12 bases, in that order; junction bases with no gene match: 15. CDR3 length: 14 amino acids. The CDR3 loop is CASSYANPWTGLYF. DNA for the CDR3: TGTGCCAGCAGTTACGCCAACCCCTGGACAGGTCTGTACTTC.

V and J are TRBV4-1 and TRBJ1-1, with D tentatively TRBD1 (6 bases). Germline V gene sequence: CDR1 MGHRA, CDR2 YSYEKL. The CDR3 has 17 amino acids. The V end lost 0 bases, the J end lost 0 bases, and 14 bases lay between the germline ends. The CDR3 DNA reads TGCGCCAGCAGCCAAGATTGGCAGGGGATGTTGAACACTGAAGCTTTCTTT. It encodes CASSQDWQGMLNTEAFF.

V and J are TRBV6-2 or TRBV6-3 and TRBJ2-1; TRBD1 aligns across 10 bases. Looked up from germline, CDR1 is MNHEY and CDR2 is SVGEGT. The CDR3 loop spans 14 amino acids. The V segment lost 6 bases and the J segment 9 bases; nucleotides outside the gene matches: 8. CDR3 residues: CASSRGTGVGEQFF. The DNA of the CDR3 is TGTGCCAGCAGCCGAGGGACAGGGGTGGGTGAGCAGTTCTTC.

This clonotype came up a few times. The CDR3 loop reads CSADRTANTEAFF. The CDR3 DNA follows: TGCAGTGCAGACCGGACAGCGAACACTGAAGCTTTCTTT. The chain couples TRBV20-1 to TRBJ1-1, with D perhaps matching TRBD1 (6 bases). The germline gives CDR1 DFQATT, CDR2 SNEGSKA (reference sequence). V lost 6 bases and J 1 base, leaving 12 bases between the germline ends. CDR3 length equals 13 residues.

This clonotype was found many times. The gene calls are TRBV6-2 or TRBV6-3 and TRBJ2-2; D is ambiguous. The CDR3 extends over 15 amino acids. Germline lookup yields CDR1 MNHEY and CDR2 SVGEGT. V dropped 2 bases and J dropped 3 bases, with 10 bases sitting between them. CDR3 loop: CASSYIPPYTGELFF. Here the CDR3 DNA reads TGTGCCAGCAGTTACATCCCACCGTACACCGGGGAGCTGTTTTTT.

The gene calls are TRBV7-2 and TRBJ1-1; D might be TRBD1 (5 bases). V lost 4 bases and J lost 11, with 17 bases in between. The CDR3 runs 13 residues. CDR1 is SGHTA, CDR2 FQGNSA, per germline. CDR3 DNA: TGTGCCAGCAGCTCATTCAGAGGGGATGGGGCTTTCTTT. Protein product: CASSSFRGDGAFF.

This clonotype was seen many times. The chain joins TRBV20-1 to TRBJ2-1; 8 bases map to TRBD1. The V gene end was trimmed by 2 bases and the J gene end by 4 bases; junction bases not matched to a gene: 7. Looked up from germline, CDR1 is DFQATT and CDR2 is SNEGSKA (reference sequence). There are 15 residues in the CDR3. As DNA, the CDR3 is TGCAGTGCTAGATCTCCCGGACAGGGTTACAATGAGCAGTTCTTC. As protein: CSARSPGQGYNEQFF.

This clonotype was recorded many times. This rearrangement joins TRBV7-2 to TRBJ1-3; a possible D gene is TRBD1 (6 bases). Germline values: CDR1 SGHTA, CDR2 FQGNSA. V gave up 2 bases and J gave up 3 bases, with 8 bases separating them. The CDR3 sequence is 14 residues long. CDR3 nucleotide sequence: TGTGCCAGCAGCTTAAACAGGGATGGAAACACCATATATTTT. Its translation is CASSLNRDGNTIYF.

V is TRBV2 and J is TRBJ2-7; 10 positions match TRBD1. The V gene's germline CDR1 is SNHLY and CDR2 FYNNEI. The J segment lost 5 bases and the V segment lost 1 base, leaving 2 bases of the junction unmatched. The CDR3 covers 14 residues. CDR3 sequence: CASSEGTGGHEQYF. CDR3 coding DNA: TGTGCCAGCAGTGAAGGGACAGGGGGTCACGAGCAGTACTTC. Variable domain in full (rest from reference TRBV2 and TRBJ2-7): EPEVTQTPSHQVTQMGQEVILRCVPISNHLYFYWYRQILGQKVEFLVSFYNNEISEKSEIFDDQFSVERPDGSNFTLKIRSTKLEDSAMYFCASSEGTGGHEQYFGPGTRLTVT.

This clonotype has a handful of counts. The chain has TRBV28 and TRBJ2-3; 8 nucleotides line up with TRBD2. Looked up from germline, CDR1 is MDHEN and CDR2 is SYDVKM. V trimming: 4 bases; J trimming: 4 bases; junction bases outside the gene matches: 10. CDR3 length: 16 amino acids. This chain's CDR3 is CASSSGPAGVADTQYF. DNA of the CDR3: TGTGCCAGCAGTTCGGGACCAGCGGGAGTGGCAGATACGCAGTATTTT.

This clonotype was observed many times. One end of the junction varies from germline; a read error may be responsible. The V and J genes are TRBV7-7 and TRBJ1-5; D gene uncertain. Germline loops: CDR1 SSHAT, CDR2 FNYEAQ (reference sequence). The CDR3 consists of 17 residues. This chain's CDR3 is CASSLAAGCGSNQPQHF. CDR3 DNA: TGTGCTAGCAGCTTGGCAGCGGGTTGCGGTAGCAATCAGCCCCAGCATTTT.

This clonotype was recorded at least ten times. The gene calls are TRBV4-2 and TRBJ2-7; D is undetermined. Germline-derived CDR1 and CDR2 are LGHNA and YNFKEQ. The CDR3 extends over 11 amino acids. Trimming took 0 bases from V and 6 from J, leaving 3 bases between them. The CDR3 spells CASSQDLEQYF. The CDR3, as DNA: TGTGCCAGCAGCCAAGATCTCGAGCAGTACTTC.

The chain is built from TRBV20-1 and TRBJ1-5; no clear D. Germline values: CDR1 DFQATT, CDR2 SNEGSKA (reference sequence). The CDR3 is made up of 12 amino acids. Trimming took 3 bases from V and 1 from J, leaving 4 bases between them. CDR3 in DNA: TGCAGTGCTAGTGACAGCAATCAGCCCCAGCATTTT. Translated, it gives CSASDSNQPQHF.

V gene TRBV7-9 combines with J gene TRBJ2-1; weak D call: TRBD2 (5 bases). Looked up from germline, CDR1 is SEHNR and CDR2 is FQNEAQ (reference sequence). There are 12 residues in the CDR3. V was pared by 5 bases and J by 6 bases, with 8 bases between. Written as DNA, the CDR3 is TGTGCCAGCAGCCAGCGGCGCAATGAGCAGTTCTTC. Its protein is CASSQRRNEQFF.

The CDR3 protein is CTIAGGPDTQYF. DNA for the CDR3: TGCACCATAGCGGGAGGGCCAGATACGCAGTATTTT. The V and J genes are TRBV20-1 and TRBJ2-3; TRBD2 agrees at 11 bases. The CDR3 has 12 residues. The germline gives CDR1 DFQATT, CDR2 SNEGSKA (reference sequence).

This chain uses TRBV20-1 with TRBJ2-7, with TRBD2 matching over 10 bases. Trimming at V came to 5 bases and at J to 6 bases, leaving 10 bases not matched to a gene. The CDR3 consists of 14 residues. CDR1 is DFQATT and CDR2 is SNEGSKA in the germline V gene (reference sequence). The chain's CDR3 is CSALGGEREGEQYF. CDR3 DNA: TGCAGTGCTTTAGGTGGGGAGCGGGAGGGCGAGCAGTACTTC.